Below, one T cell receptor (beta chain) is given with its context. Its antigen remains unidentified. The CDR3 is 12 residues long. Between the trimmed V and J ends, which lost 1 base and 7 bases, there was a span of 5 bases. Germline lookup yields CDR1 SGHAT and CDR2 FQNNGV. This record belongs to a study of OX40 agonist ivuxolimab in advanced cancers. The overall study: Partial responses occurred in three patients (one hepatocellular carcinoma, two cutaneous melanoma).

Study-wide points: CD4+ and CD8+ blood T cells expanded clonally by week 6 at 0.1 to 3.0 mg/kg. Relative to CD4+ cells, CD8+ T cells on average had more expanded clones.

TCRdb's table, derived via immunoSEQ multiplex PCR, lists solely in-frame clones and lacks some. Among fewer than 90,000 clones listed, around nine tenths were seen once. The clonotype comes from an adult with an advanced solid tumor such as melanoma, head and neck, liver or kidney cancer. Material: CD4+ or CD8+ T cells sorted from blood, obtained in a trial of the OX40 agonist ivuxolimab. J is TRBJ2-1 and V is TRBV11-2; D not certain. The CDR3 is CASSLVRNEQFF. CDR3 DNA sequence: TGTGCCAGCAGCTTAGTCCGGAATGAGCAGTTCTTC.